This T cell receptor (beta chain) was profiled in a study of blood T cell repertoires in COVID-19. Assay: immunoSEQ multiplex PCR; the TCRdb copy retains only in-frame clones and omits some. The data contain about 180,000 clones, roughly 85% of them singletons. The CDR3 extends over 12 amino acids. In germline, CDR1 is SGHAT, CDR2 FQNNGV. Trimming shortened V by 1 base and J by 10 bases, and 10 bases separated the two germline ends. This sequence originates from a human donor with active or convalescent COVID-19. The donor label of this sample is uncertain. The sample was peripheral blood. This sequence joins TRBV11-2 and TRBJ1-1; no clear D gene. This chain's CDR3 is CASSLALEGAFF. DNA of the CDR3: TGTGCCAGCAGCTTAGCGTTGGAGGGAGCTTTCTTT.